This is a list of T cell receptor beta chains from one sample in a study of blood T cell repertoires in COVID-19. Sequenced by immunoSEQ multiplex PCR; TCRdb stores in-frame clones only, minus some. The sample holds fewer than 90,000 clones, 65% to 80% seen once. The sequenced material came from peripheral blood. These TCRs come from a human donor in a cohort sampled during active COVID-19. Both conserved end residues are part of each CDR3. The order of the fields is D gene, V gene, J gene, clone size, CDR3 DNA, CDR3 protein. The D gene is left open where the match is weak. Size tells how often a clone was seen (once, few, many) or the class of an expanded clone, and some rows leave it out.

TRBD1	TRBV27	TRBJ1-1	NA	TGTGCCAGCAGTCGAACAGGGGGGAGGAACACTGAAGCTTTCTTT	CASSRTGGRNTEAFF
TRBD2	TRBV15	TRBJ2-3	NA	TGTGCCACCAGCAGAGTAGCGGGAAGTAGTGGAGATACGCAGTATTTT	CATSRVAGSSGDTQYF
TRBD1	TRBV27	TRBJ2-3	NA	TGTGCCAGCGGGGACAGGGCTAGCACAGATACGCAGTATTTT	CASGDRASTDTQYF
TRBD2	TRBV6-2/TRBV6-3	TRBJ2-7	many	TGTGCCAGCAGTTACTCTAGCGGGAGCACGGGTGAGCAGTACTTC	CASSYSSGSTGEQYF
TRBD1	TRBV5-1	TRBJ1-5	NA	TGCGCCAGCAGCTTGGGGGGACAGGGGAATCAGCCCCAGCATTTT	CASSLGGQGNQPQHF
NA	TRBV19	TRBJ1-3	few	TGTGCCAGCCCGAGCTCTGGAAACACCATATATTTT	CASPSSGNTIYF
NA	TRBV19	TRBJ2-5	once	TGTGCCAGTAGTGTCGGCGGTTCTCAAGAGACCCAGTACTTC	CASSVGGSQETQYF
NA	TRBV24-1	TRBJ2-1	once	TGTGCCACCAGTGAGGGGTCGAGGGGGAATGAGCAGTTCTTC	CATSEGSRGNEQFF
NA	TRBV14	TRBJ1-1	NA	TGTGCCAGCAGGAGGGGGGGCTCTGAAGCTTTCTTT	CASRRGGSEAFF
NA	TRBV9	TRBJ2-7	once	TGTGCCAGCAGCGTAGACCTAGCTAGTTACGAGCAGTACTTC	CASSVDLASYEQYF
TRBD2	TRBV19	TRBJ2-3	NA	TGTGCCGCCGGGACTAGCGGCACAGATACGCAGTATTTT	CAAGTSGTDTQYF
NA	TRBV30	TRBJ1-3	NA	TGTGCCTGGAGTGTACACGGAGGCCCTGGAAACACCATATATTTT	CAWSVHGGPGNTIYF
NA	TRBV5-8	TRBJ2-5	few	TGTGCCAGCGACCGAGGCAGAAAGACCCAGTACTTC	CASDRGRKTQYF
NA	TRBV7-2	TRBJ1-1	NA	TGTGCCAGCAGCTTAGCCCCGGGTGCTGAAGCTTTCTTT	CASSLAPGAEAFF
NA	TRBV18	TRBJ2-7	NA	TGTGCCAGCTCACCACCAGGGTGGGACAATCCCTCCTACGAGCAGTACTTC	CASSPPGWDNPSYEQYF
NA	TRBV2	TRBJ2-2	NA	TGTGCCAGCACGGAGACGAACACCGGGGAGCTGTTTTTT	CASTETNTGELFF